The next 27 T cell receptor beta chains were all read from a single sample in a study of T cell repertoires in cytomegalovirus infection. TCRdb re-derived calls from the reads in MiXCR, one entry per CDR3 protein. This table holds some 300,000 distinct CDR3 sequences, roughly a tenth found once. The sequencing input was PBMCs. These receptor sequences come from a human donor in good health (CMV status not recorded). Some clones in this sample may be carry-over from other donors' samples.

The chain uses TRBV14 and TRBJ1-2; no definite D call. Germline CDR1 reads SGHDN; CDR2 reads FVKESK. The V end was cut by 2 bases, the J end by 4 bases, with 5 bases between. The CDR3 spans 12 residues. The CDR3 nucleotides read TGTGCCAGCAGCCAAACCTTCTATGGCTACACCTTC. As protein: CASSQTFYGYTF.

This clonotype was detected many times. The rearrangement uses TRBV20-1 and TRBJ2-7; D is perhaps TRBD2 (5 bases). V lost 3 bases and J lost 3, with 15 bases in between. Germline assignment: CDR1 DFQATT and CDR2 SNEGSKA (reference sequence). The CDR3 totals 14 residues. The CDR3 sequence is CSARAGPGDYEQYF. In DNA form, the CDR3 reads TGCAGTGCTAGGGCCGGGCCCGGGGACTACGAGCAGTACTTC.

This clonotype was counted many times. The gene calls are TRBV14 and TRBJ1-1; D remains ambiguous. Germline V gene lookup returns CDR1 SGHDN and CDR2 FVKESK. Trimming removed 3 bases from V and 6 bases from J, with 8 bases in between. The CDR3 has 12 residues. The CDR3 is CASSQSRAEAFF. In nucleotides, the CDR3 is TGTGCCAGCAGCCAGTCAAGGGCTGAAGCTTTCTTT.

This clonotype was observed many times. J is TRBJ1-1 and V is TRBV15, with D unresolved. V was clipped by 4 bases and J by 2 bases, with 11 bases between them. This CDR3 has 14 amino acids. Per germline, CDR1 LNHNV and CDR2 YYDKDF (reference sequence). This CDR3 reads CATSIKVENTEAFF. DNA for the CDR3: TGTGCCACCAGCATTAAAGTAGAAAACACTGAAGCTTTCTTT.

This clonotype was detected ten times or more. V is TRBV12-3 or TRBV12-4 and J is TRBJ1-2; 9 bases map to TRBD1. The CDR3 spans 14 residues. Trimming removed 10 bases from V and 4 bases from J; junction bases left unmatched: 10. This CDR3 is CANSRGQGSYGYTF. The CDR3 DNA is TGTGCCAACTCAAGAGGACAGGGGAGCTATGGCTACACCTTC.

Turning to this clonotype: A much larger clone differs from this one at a single base, so this may be a read error. This chain uses TRBV28 with TRBJ1-3, with D possibly matching TRBD1 (5 bases). This CDR3 contains 15 residues. V was cut by 3 bases and J by 8 bases, with 17 bases left in between. CDR1 MDHEN and CDR2 SYDVKM come from the germline V gene. CDR3 region: CASSFWGRRVDTIYF. The CDR3 DNA is TGTGCCAGCAGTTTTTGGGGACGTCGGGTGGACACCATATATTTT.

This clonotype was observed at least ten times. One end of the junction fails to match germline, which may point to a read error. V usage is TRBV7-2 and J usage is TRBJ2-2, with a weak D call TRBD2 (5 bases). The CDR3 contains 13 residues. From germline, CDR1 is SGHTA and CDR2 FQGNSA. CDR3 in DNA: TGTGCCAGCAGCCTAGCCCAAACTGGGGAGCTGTTTTTT. Protein: CASSLAQTGELFF.

V and J are TRBV5-6 and TRBJ2-3; D might be TRBD2 (5 bases). Germline V gives CDR1 SGHDT, CDR2 YYEEEE. The V gene lost 4 bases and the J gene lost 0 bases, with 24 bases spanning the gap. CDR3 length: 19 residues. In DNA form, the CDR3 reads TGTGCCAGCAGCGGGGTCGTGGAGGCCTCCCTGCTGAGCACAGATACGCAGTATTTT. Its translation is CASSGVVEASLLSTDTQYF. The full variable domain, its missing parts supplied by reference TRBV5-6 and TRBJ2-3, is DAGVTQSPTHLIKTRGQQVTLRCSPKSGHDTVSWYQQALGQGPQFIFQYYEEEERQRGNFPDRFSGHQFPNYSSELNVNALLLGDSALYLCASSGVVEASLLSTDTQYFGPGTRLTVL.

This clonotype was found many times. The V call is TRBV7-2, the J call TRBJ2-7; tentatively, D is TRBD1 or TRBD2 (5 bases each). The germline CDR1 and CDR2 sequences are SGHTA and FQGNSA. The V end lost 5 bases, the J end lost 4 bases, and 18 bases lay between the germline ends. This CDR3 comprises 15 residues. The CDR3 spells CASSRPGRGPYEQYF. DNA for the CDR3: TGTGCCAGCAGCCGACCGGGGCGAGGTCCTTACGAGCAGTACTTC. Combining the CDR3 with reference TRBV7-2 and TRBJ2-7 gives the whole variable domain GAGVSQSPSNKVTEKGKDVELRCDPISGHTALYWYRQSLGQGLEFLIYFQGNSAPDKSGLPSDRFSAERTGGSVSTLTIQRTQQEDSAVYLCASSRPGRGPYEQYFGPGTRLTVT.

A note on this clonotype: A read error is possible here, since a much larger clone lies one base away. The rearrangement links TRBV13 to TRBJ2-2; D perhaps matches TRBD2 (6 bases). Trimming left V 5 bases short and J 1 base short, with 11 bases between. Germline V lookup: CDR1 PRHDT, CDR2 FYEKMQ (reference sequence). This CDR3 is 15 amino acids long. In DNA, the CDR3 is TGTGCCAGCAGCCCCCGGGACTGGAACACCGGGGAGCTGTTTTTT. It specifies CASSPRDWNTGELFF.

This clonotype was counted ten times or more. The CDR3 sequence: CASSPVGGYEQYV. The CDR3 region has the DNA TGTGCCTCCTCCCCGGTCGGGGGGTACGAGCAGTACGTC. V gene TRBV7-9 combines with J gene TRBJ2-7; 7 nucleotides line up with TRBD2. The CDR3 extends over 13 amino acids. Germline lookup yields CDR1 SEHNR and CDR2 FQNEAQ (reference sequence). V lost 11 bases and J lost 4; bases outside the gene matches: 11.

This clonotype was counted between two and nine times. The chain couples TRBV12-3 or TRBV12-4 to TRBJ1-1; D remains unclear. V was pared by 2 bases and J by 3 bases, with 4 bases between. The CDR3 has 12 amino acids. In DNA, the CDR3 is TGTGCCAGCAGTTTATCATACACTGAAGCTTTCTTT. The encoded protein is CASSLSYTEAFF.

This clonotype was detected ten times or more. The chain is built from TRBV7-9 and TRBJ2-1; 11 bases map to TRBD2. Germline CDR1 SEHNR, CDR2 FQNEAQ (reference sequence). With 8 bases clipped from V and 4 bases from J, the junction kept 4 bases outside the gene matches. The CDR3 runs 14 residues. CDR3 DNA sequence: TGTGCCAGCGGTTCTAGCGGGGGGTACAATGAGCAGTTCTTC. This gives the protein CASGSSGGYNEQFF.

This clonotype was recorded a few times. The chain uses TRBV6-6 and TRBJ2-4, with TRBD2 matching over 8 bases. This CDR3 spans 16 amino acids. V lost 2 bases, J lost 3 bases, and 6 bases stayed unmatched. Germline values: CDR1 MNHNY, CDR2 SVGAGI (reference sequence). The CDR3 loop reads CASSYRGGTIKNIQYF. The CDR3 region has the DNA TGTGCCAGCAGTTACCGGGGGGGGACGATCAAAAACATTCAGTACTTC.

V and J are TRBV28 and TRBJ2-3; 8 bases map to TRBD2. CDR1 and CDR2 (germline): MDHEN, SYDVKM. V dropped 3 bases and J dropped 6; count of bases not matched to a gene: 14. The CDR3 has 17 amino acids. In nucleotides, the CDR3 is TGTGCCAGCAGTTTTGGTGCCGGGACTAGTGATCTCGATACGCAGTATTTT. This codes for CASSFGAGTSDLDTQYF.

This clonotype was counted many times. The genes are TRBV7-6 and TRBJ2-3, with 13 bases identical to TRBD2. CDR1 is SGHVS and CDR2 is FNYEAQ in the germline V gene. The V segment lost 2 bases and the J segment 1 base; nucleotides outside the gene matches: 15. This CDR3 region has 21 residues. CDR3 DNA sequence: TGTGCCAGCAGCTTAATCTACGGGACTAGCGGGGTTACCATGGGCACAGATACGCAGTATTTT. Translation: CASSLIYGTSGVTMGTDTQYF.

This clonotype has a count of ten or more. V gene TRBV7-3 combines with J gene TRBJ2-1; possibly TRBD1 for D (6 bases). This CDR3 is built from 16 residues. Germline assignment: CDR1 SGHTA and CDR2 FQGTGA. Trimming took off 5 bases at V and 7 bases at J, with 21 bases between the two ends. The CDR3 coding sequence is TGTGCCAGCAGCCCGACCGAAGCGAGAAGGGGGAATGAGCAGTTCTTC. Its translation: CASSPTEARRGNEQFF.

As regards this clonotype: A much more abundant neighbour one base away suggests this may be a read error. The chain employs TRBV4-1 and TRBJ2-5; D is uncertain. V was clipped by 0 bases and J by 10 bases, with 15 bases between them. The germline V gene has CDR1 MGHRA and CDR2 YSYEKL. The CDR3 totals 14 residues. The CDR3 reads CASSQERTTRIQYF. The DNA of the CDR3 is TGCGCCAGCAGCCAAGAGAGGACCACTCGGATCCAGTACTTC.

The table lists this clonotype with many counts. The rearrangement links TRBV28 to TRBJ1-5; possibly TRBD1 for D (5 bases). The CDR3 runs to 16 residues. V dropped 4 bases and J dropped 0 bases, with 13 bases sitting between them. In germline, CDR1 is MDHEN, CDR2 SYDVKM. CDR3 coding DNA: TGTGCCAGCAGTTACGGACATCAGTATAGCAATCAGCCCCAGCATTTT. Translation: CASSYGHQYSNQPQHF. The full variable domain, its missing parts supplied by reference TRBV28 and TRBJ1-5, is DVKVTQSSRYLVKRTGEKVFLECVQDMDHENMFWYRQDPGLGLRLIYFSYDVKMKEKGDIPEGYSVSREKKERFSLILESASTNQTSMYLCASSYGHQYSNQPQHFGDGTRLSIL.

This clonotype was seen only a few times. The V and J genes are TRBV29-1 and TRBJ1-1; tentatively, D is TRBD1 (5 bases). The ends were cut back, 6 bases at V and 0 bases at J, with 11 bases in the middle. Germline V gene data show CDR1 as SQVTM and CDR2 as ANQGSEA. The CDR3 extends over 13 amino acids. The CDR3, as DNA: TGCAGCGTCCAGACAGATATGAACACTGAAGCTTTCTTT. Translation gives CSVQTDMNTEAFF.

This clonotype was seen ten or more times. The chain combines TRBV7-9 with TRBJ1-4; no firm D call. The CDR3 runs 15 residues. Germline CDR1 SEHNR, CDR2 FQNEAQ (reference sequence). Between the trimmed V and J ends, which lost 6 bases and 5 bases, there was a span of 16 bases. CDR3 sequence (DNA): TGTGCCAGCAGACCCCAGGAGGGTCTAAATGAAAAACTGTTTTTT. Protein sequence: CASRPQEGLNEKLFF.

This sequence joins TRBV24-1 and TRBJ2-2; unclear D gene. Germline V gene lookup returns CDR1 KGHDR and CDR2 SFDVKD. This CDR3 has 11 residues. The V gene lost 9 bases and the J gene lost 1 base, with 2 bases spanning the gap. In nucleotides, the CDR3 is TGTGCCACCGAGAACACCGGGGAGCTGTTTTTT. It codes for CATENTGELFF.

This clonotype showed up many times. The chain uses TRBV19 and TRBJ2-5; D remains unclear. CDR1 LNHDA and CDR2 SQIVND come from the germline V gene (reference sequence). V lost 3 bases and J 2 bases, leaving 7 bases between the germline ends. The CDR3 is 13 residues long. Written as DNA, the CDR3 is TGTGCCAGTAGTATGTCAGATCAAGAGACCCAGTACTTC. Translated: CASSMSDQETQYF.

The rearrangement joins TRBV5-1 to TRBJ2-3, with 7 positions matching TRBD2. CDR1 and CDR2 from the germline V gene are SGHRS and YFSETQ. The V segment lost 3 bases and the J segment 0 bases; nucleotides outside the gene matches: 7. The CDR3 consists of 16 residues. CDR3 sequence: CASSSPYSGSTDTQYF. The CDR3 DNA reads TGCGCCAGCAGCTCCCCTTATAGCGGGAGCACAGATACGCAGTATTTT.

The table lists this clonotype with a few counts. V gene TRBV23-1 combines with J gene TRBJ2-5, with 7 nucleotides matching TRBD1. TRBV23-1 is recorded as an ORF, its role being uncertain. Trimming at V came to 3 bases and at J to 3 bases, leaving 4 bases not matched to a gene. The CDR3 is made up of 14 amino acids. In DNA form, the CDR3 reads TGCGCCAGCAGTCATAATGGGACAGAAGAGACCCAGTACTTC. It encodes CASSHNGTEETQYF.

This clonotype was picked up many times. This chain links TRBV25-1 with TRBJ2-7, with 7 bases lining up with TRBD1. CDR3 length equals 13 residues. V dropped 4 bases and J dropped 3; count of bases not matched to a gene: 3. Per the germline V gene, CDR1 is MGHDK and CDR2 is SYGVNS. CDR3 DNA: TGTGCCAGCAGTGGGGGACAGAGCTACGAGCAGTACGTC. Translating it yields CASSGGQSYEQYV.

This clonotype was observed at least ten times. This rearrangement joins TRBV6-5 to TRBJ1-3, with 9 bases identical to TRBD1. J was trimmed by 6 bases and V by 0 bases; bases with no gene match: 9. Germline CDR1 MNHEY, CDR2 SVGAGI. This CDR3 has 17 amino acids. CDR3 protein: CASSYSKGTGMKNTIYF. The CDR3 DNA reads TGTGCCAGCAGTTACTCGAAGGGGACAGGGATGAAAAACACCATATATTTT.